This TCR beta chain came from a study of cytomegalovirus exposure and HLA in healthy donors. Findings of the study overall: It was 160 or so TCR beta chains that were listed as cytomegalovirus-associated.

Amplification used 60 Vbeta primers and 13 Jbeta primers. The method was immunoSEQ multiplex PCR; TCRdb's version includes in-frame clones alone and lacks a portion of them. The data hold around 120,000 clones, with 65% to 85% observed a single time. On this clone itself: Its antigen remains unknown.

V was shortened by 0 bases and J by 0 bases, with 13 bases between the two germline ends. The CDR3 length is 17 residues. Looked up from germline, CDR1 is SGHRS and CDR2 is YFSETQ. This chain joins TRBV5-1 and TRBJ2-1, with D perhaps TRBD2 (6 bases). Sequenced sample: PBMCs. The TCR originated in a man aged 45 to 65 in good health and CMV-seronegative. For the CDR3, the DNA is TGCGCCAGCAGCTTGGCCGGGACTGGTAGCTCCTACAATGAGCAGTTCTTC. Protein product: CASSLAGTGSSYNEQFF.